This record covers a single T cell receptor (beta chain). This sample was taken from a study of T cell clonotyping in hematopoietic cell transplantation. The CDR3 consists of 15 residues. CDR1 is MDHEN, CDR2 SYDVKM, per germline. With 6 bases removed from V and 0 bases from J, the gap between germline ends came to 15 bases. Method: immunoSEQ multiplex PCR; TCRdb's copy keeps in-frame clones and lacks some. The sample contains more than 65,000 clones, around 94% of which appear only once. Source material: peripheral blood mononuclear cells. The gene calls are TRBV28 and TRBJ2-7; D is possibly TRBD1 (6 bases). The receptor was isolated from a man aged 50 to 60 in good health. Some clones in this sample may be carry-over from other donors' samples. In nucleotides, the CDR3 is TGTGCCAGCAGCTACGGACAGCCCACCTCCTACGAGCAGTACTTC. Amino acids: CASSYGQPTSYEQYF.